Below are 30 T cell receptor beta chains sequenced from a single sample in a study of cytomegalovirus exposure and HLA in healthy donors. PCR was performed using 60 Vbeta and 13 Jbeta primers. Generated by immunoSEQ multiplex PCR, the TCRdb table keeps only in-frame clones and is missing some. The listing records around 210,000 clones. The material sequenced was PBMCs. The receptors were sampled from a woman in her 30s in good health and CMV-seropositive.

Of note for this clone: One end of the junction does not line up with germline, which may come from a read error. The chain couples TRBV28 to TRBJ2-2; D gene uncertain. CDR1 is MDHEN, CDR2 SYDVKM, per germline. CDR3 length equals 13 residues. CDR3 DNA: TGTGCCACCCATGGGCAGAACGCCGGGGAGCTGTTTTTT. Amino acids: CATHGQNAGELFF.

The gene calls are TRBV29-1 and TRBJ1-2; 9 nucleotides match TRBD1. CDR1 and CDR2 (germline): SQVTM, ANQGSEA. The CDR3 runs to 12 residues. With V trimmed by 4 bases and J by 5 bases, 2 bases remained unmatched. The DNA of the CDR3 is TGCAGCGTTGGAGACAGGGGGTATGGCTACACCTTC. Translation: CSVGDRGYGYTF.

This sequence joins TRBV9 and TRBJ2-7; 12 bases match TRBD2. The V and J ends lost 2 bases and 2 bases, in that order; junction bases with no gene match: 8. Per germline, CDR1 SGDLS and CDR2 YYNGEE. This CDR3 comprises 17 residues. The CDR3 is CASSVAGLAGYPYEQYF. The DNA for the CDR3 is TGTGCCAGCAGCGTGGCCGGACTAGCGGGATACCCCTACGAGCAGTACTTC.

This chain joins TRBV29-1 and TRBJ1-2, with D perhaps matching TRBD1 (5 bases). CDR1 and CDR2 from the germline V gene are SQVTM and ANQGSEA. CDR3 length equals 14 residues. Trimming took 8 bases from V and 7 from J, leaving 23 bases between them. CDR3 sequence reads: CSSKHGQGLGGYTF. CDR3 in DNA: TGCAGCTCGAAACATGGGCAGGGCTTGGGTGGCTACACCTTC.

This sequence joins TRBV18 and TRBJ2-6; no clear D gene. CDR1 is KGHSH and CDR2 is LQKENI in the germline V gene. This CDR3 has 17 residues. V shed 2 bases and J shed 0 bases, with 11 bases lying between them. CDR3 nucleotide sequence: TGTGCCAGCTCACCAAACAGCCAAACCTCTGGGGCCAACGTCCTGACTTTC. This encodes CASSPNSQTSGANVLTF.

The chain combines TRBV19 with TRBJ2-3, with D possibly TRBD2 on 5 matching bases. CDR1 is LNHDA, CDR2 SQIVND, per germline (reference sequence). The CDR3 is 18 amino acids. The V and J ends lost 3 bases and 1 base respectively, with 20 bases between them. The CDR3 nucleotides read TGTGCCAGTAGTATTCTTGTCGGTGAGGGAGTTGGCACAGATACGCAGTATTTT. Translation gives CASSILVGEGVGTDTQYF.

CDR3 DNA: TGTGCCAGCAGCTTTTCTCAATACGAGCAGTACTTC. It encodes CASSFSQYEQYF. The rearrangement links TRBV7-9 to TRBJ2-5; no clear D. The J call is uncertain, as TRBJ2-7 better fits the DNA end. The CDR3 has 12 amino acids. In germline, CDR1 is SEHNR, CDR2 FQNEAQ (reference sequence).

The chain combines TRBV7-8 with TRBJ1-1; no firm D call. This CDR3 comprises 14 residues. V lost 5 bases and J 2 bases, leaving 12 bases between the germline ends. Germline CDR1 is SGHVS and CDR2 is FQNEAQ. CDR3 bases: TGTGCCAGCAGCCCGCTGAGTTTTAACACTGAAGCTTTCTTT. This codes for CASSPLSFNTEAFF.

The chain links TRBV11-3 to TRBJ1-2, with 10 bases fitting TRBD1. V dropped 4 bases and J dropped 4; count of bases not matched to a gene: 9. Germline V gene lookup returns CDR1 SGHNT and CDR2 YENEEA. The CDR3 runs 16 residues. CDR3 loop: CASSSPGQGRTYGYTF. The CDR3 DNA reads TGTGCCAGCAGCTCACCGGGACAGGGGAGGACCTATGGCTACACCTTC.

The rearrangement links TRBV15 to TRBJ1-4, with TRBD1 as a possible D gene (6 bases). V was clipped by 0 bases and J by 4 bases, with 12 bases between them. Germline-derived CDR1 and CDR2 are LNHNV and YYDKDF (reference sequence). This CDR3 has 16 residues. CDR3 residues: CATSRDGGQINEKLFF. CDR3 in DNA: TGTGCCACCAGCAGAGATGGCGGACAGATTAATGAAAAACTGTTTTTT.

The J gene is TRBJ1-2, the V gene TRBV7-2; no reliable D call. Germline values: CDR1 SGHTA, CDR2 FQGNSA. Trimming removed 1 base from V and 4 bases from J, with 10 bases in between. There are 14 residues in the CDR3. CDR3 bases: TGTGCCAGCAGCTTAGTTGTTTCATCCTATGGCTACACCTTC. The encoded protein is CASSLVVSSYGYTF.

The chain combines TRBV9 with TRBJ1-6; D remains ambiguous. The CDR3 consists of 16 residues. Germline CDR1 is SGDLS and CDR2 is YYNGEE. Deletions cut 2 bases from V and 2 bases from J, with 11 bases between. The CDR3 reads CASSVSGRTYNSPLHF. DNA of the CDR3: TGTGCCAGCAGCGTCTCCGGGAGGACCTATAATTCACCCCTCCACTTT.

The genes are TRBV28 and TRBJ2-1; 14 bases are a match to TRBD2. The junction had 6 bases not matched to a gene; V was cut back by 5 bases and J by 9 bases. Germline V CDR1 and CDR2: MDHEN, SYDVKM. CDR3 length: 15 residues. CDR3 DNA: TGTGCCAGCAGTCTGACTAGCGGGGGGGGTGCTGAGCAGTTCTTC. It specifies CASSLTSGGGAEQFF.

The rearrangement uses TRBV5-1 and TRBJ2-3; D might be TRBD1 (5 bases). V was pared by 0 bases and J by 4 bases, with 9 bases between. Germline values: CDR1 SGHRS, CDR2 YFSETQ. The CDR3 covers 14 residues. This chain's CDR3 is CASSLGQTSDTQYF. As DNA, the CDR3 is TGCGCCAGCAGCTTGGGACAGACTTCAGATACGCAGTATTTT.

The chain uses TRBV19 and TRBJ2-3; no firm D call. The CDR3 covers 13 residues. Germline V lookup: CDR1 LNHDA, CDR2 SQIVND (reference sequence). V lost 10 bases and J lost 1, with 12 bases in between. The CDR3 loop is CATSRSGTDTQYF. CDR3 bases: TGTGCCACTTCCCGGTCGGGCACAGATACGCAGTATTTT.

CDR3: CASSLATGGSGNTIYF. CDR3 DNA sequence: TGTGCCAGCAGCTTAGCTACAGGGGGCTCTGGAAACACCATATATTTT. The chain combines TRBV7-9 with TRBJ1-3, with 8 nucleotides matching TRBD1. J lost 0 bases, V lost 0 bases, and 1 base had no gene match. The length of the CDR3 is 16 residues. Germline lookup yields CDR1 SEHNR and CDR2 FQNEAQ (reference sequence). Full variable domain (remainder filled in from reference TRBV7-9 and TRBJ1-3): DTGVSQNPRHKITKRGQNVTFRCDPISEHNRLYWYRQTLGQGPEFLTYFQNEAQLEKSRLLSDRFSAERPKGSFSTLEIQRTEQGDSAMYLCASSLATGGSGNTIYFGEGSWLTVV.

The chain combines TRBV2 with TRBJ1-1; 8 bases are a match to TRBD1. The CDR3 consists of 14 residues. V was pared by 6 bases and J by 10 bases, with 13 bases of the junction left unmatched. Germline loops: CDR1 SNHLY, CDR2 FYNNEI. CDR3 nucleotide sequence: TGTGCCAGCAGGGCCCCGGGACAGGCTCTTGGAGCTTTCTTT. It translates to CASRAPGQALGAFF. The whole variable domain, filled in from reference TRBV2 and TRBJ1-1, reads EPEVTQTPSHQVTQMGQEVILRCVPISNHLYFYWYRQILGQKVEFLVSFYNNEISEKSEIFDDQFSVERPDGSNFTLKIRSTKLEDSAMYFCASRAPGQALGAFFGQGTRLTVV.

This sequence joins TRBV6-6 and TRBJ2-3, with D possibly TRBD1 on 6 matching bases. The CDR3 sequence is 15 residues long. Trimming removed 4 bases from V and 0 bases from J, with 11 bases in between. CDR1 MNHNY and CDR2 SVGAGI come from the germline V gene (reference sequence). The CDR3 spells CASSSRRGSTDTQYF. As DNA, the CDR3 is TGTGCCAGCAGTTCCCGTAGGGGGAGCACAGATACGCAGTATTTT.

The chain joins TRBV7-2 to TRBJ2-3; TRBD2 aligns across 11 bases. Per germline, CDR1 SGHTA and CDR2 FQGNSA. The CDR3 covers 16 residues. V shed 4 bases, J shed 3 bases, and the junction held 6 bases outside the gene matches. In DNA, the CDR3 is TGTGCCAGCAGCTCCGGGACTAGCGGCCTTACAGATACGCAGTATTTT. Translated, it gives CASSSGTSGLTDTQYF.

The chain combines TRBV5-1 with TRBJ1-2, with D possibly matching TRBD1 (5 bases). The CDR3 sequence is 14 residues long. The V gene lost 5 bases and the J gene lost 6 bases, with 17 bases spanning the gap. The germline V gene has CDR1 SGHRS and CDR2 YFSETQ. The CDR3 nucleotides read TGCGCCAGCAGTGGAGGGACGGCCGGGGATGGCTACACCTTC. The encoded protein is CASSGGTAGDGYTF.

The gene calls are TRBV11-2 and TRBJ2-7; maybe TRBD2 (6 bases). The CDR3 is 14 residues long. CDR1 SGHAT and CDR2 FQNNGV come from the germline V gene. V was pared by 5 bases and J by 0 bases, with 11 bases between. CDR3 nucleotides: TGTGCCAGCAGCGGGGGACTGTACTCCTACGAGCAGTACTTC. Protein: CASSGGLYSYEQYF.

V is TRBV10-3 and J is TRBJ2-1, with D unclear. This CDR3 comprises 10 residues. In germline, CDR1 is ENHRY, CDR2 SYGVKD. V shed 7 bases and J shed 13 bases, with 11 bases lying between them. CDR3 sequence: CAITGPVQFF. In DNA form, the CDR3 reads TGTGCCATCACTGGCCCTGTACAGTTCTTC.

This chain uses TRBV6-1 with TRBJ1-1; D is unclear. Trimming left V 2 bases short and J 0 bases short, with 7 bases between. CDR3 length: 14 residues. The germline gives CDR1 MNHNS, CDR2 SASEGT. The CDR3 nucleotides read TGTGCCAGCAGTGAATCGCGGATGAACACTGAAGCTTTCTTT. It yields the protein CASSESRMNTEAFF.

The rearrangement links TRBV7-6 to TRBJ2-3, with 7 bases aligning to TRBD1. The CDR3 is made up of 15 amino acids. J was trimmed by 3 bases and V by 4 bases; bases with no gene match: 7. Germline V lookup: CDR1 SGHVS, CDR2 FNYEAQ. Written as DNA, the CDR3 is TGTGCCAGCAGCTATGCAGGGGGTGTAACAGATACGCAGTATTTT. Translated: CASSYAGGVTDTQYF. The full variable domain, with the rest looked up from reference TRBV7-6 and TRBJ2-3, is GAGVSQSPRYKVTKRGQDVALRCDPISGHVSLYWYRQALGQGPEFLTYFNYEAQQDKSGLPNDRFSAERPEGSISTLTIQRTEQRDSAMYRCASSYAGGVTDTQYFGPGTRLTVL.

DNA for the CDR3: TGCGCCAGCCTTTCTCCCAGCGGCTACGAGCAGTACTTC. Amino acid sequence: CASLSPSGYEQYF. The rearrangement uses TRBV5-1 and TRBJ2-7; TRBD2 might be the D (5 bases). Germline CDR1 is SGHRS and CDR2 is YFSETQ. There are 13 residues in the CDR3. Trimming shortened V by 7 bases and J by 3 bases, and 14 bases separated the two germline ends.

This sequence joins TRBV7-2 and TRBJ2-7; D call uncertain. Germline V lookup: CDR1 SGHTA, CDR2 FQGNSA. The length of the CDR3 is 12 residues. Trimming took 0 bases from V and 5 from J, leaving 5 bases between them. DNA of the CDR3: TGTGCCAGCAGCTTAGCGGCCCACGAGCAGTACTTC. Translated: CASSLAAHEQYF.

The V call is TRBV15, the J call TRBJ1-2; D is ambiguous. The V end was cut by 3 bases, the J end by 4 bases, with 18 bases between. Germline V lookup: CDR1 LNHNV, CDR2 YYDKDF (reference sequence). The CDR3 covers 16 residues. The CDR3 nucleotides read TGTGCCACCAGCAGCACCAGGACGGGAGGAGCCTATGGCTACACCTTC. This codes for CATSSTRTGGAYGYTF.

V and J are TRBV30 and TRBJ2-7; D possibly corresponds to TRBD2 (6 bases). Germline V CDR1 and CDR2: GTSNPN, SVGIG (reference sequence). The CDR3 length is 16 residues. Between the trimmed V and J ends, which lost 4 bases and 3 bases, there was a span of 22 bases. CDR3 region: CAWNLKLAGKDYEQYF. CDR3 in DNA: TGTGCCTGGAACCTAAAGCTGGCGGGAAAGGACTACGAGCAGTACTTC.

The J gene is TRBJ1-1, the V gene TRBV5-1; TRBD1 matches 7 bases. This CDR3 spans 13 amino acids. The trim removed 2 bases at V and 6 bases at J, leaving 4 bases unmatched. CDR1 is SGHRS and CDR2 is YFSETQ in the germline V gene. The CDR3 bases are TGCGCCAGCAGCTTAACAGGGGCACCTGAAGCTTTCTTT. It encodes CASSLTGAPEAFF. Full variable domain (outside the CDR3, taken from reference TRBV5-1 and TRBJ1-1): KAGVTQTPRYLIKTRGQQVTLSCSPISGHRSVSWYQQTPGQGLQFLFEYFSETQRNKGNFPGRFSGRQFSNSRSEMNVSTLELGDSALYLCASSLTGAPEAFFGQGTRLTVV.

The chain combines TRBV25-1 with TRBJ1-2, with 9 positions matching TRBD1. This CDR3 spans 16 amino acids. Germline values: CDR1 MGHDK, CDR2 SYGVNS. The V segment lost 4 bases and the J segment 6 bases; nucleotides outside the gene matches: 12. The CDR3 nucleotides read TGTGCCAGCAGTGGTGGGCACAGGGGGCGAGGGAATGGCTACACCTTC. Its translation: CASSGGHRGRGNGYTF.